The clone carrying this TCR beta chain was counted ten times or more. Time point given: sample taken at primary tumor resection. Unsorted whole RNA from tumor, nontumor lung or frozen PBMC underwent sequencing. The donor group consisted of roughly 70 patients who had untreated, early-stage non-small cell lung cancer. This entry is derived from a study of spatial heterogeneity in lung cancer. Study in general: Alpha-chain sequences were consistently detected less often than beta-chain sequences.

The CDR3 consists of 14 residues. Trimming took off 5 bases at V and 7 bases at J, with 18 bases between the two ends. Looked up from germline, CDR1 is SGHTA and CDR2 is FQGTGA. On each TCR cDNA molecule, a unique molecular identifier was present. TCRdb reprocessed the 5' RACE reads via MiXCR and lists one record per CDR3 protein. This table has about 85,000 distinct CDR3 sequences, approximately 20% appearing once. The sequence was collected from a male donor with early-stage non-small cell lung cancer. This material consisted of PBMCs, taken at surgery. The chain is built from TRBV7-3 and TRBJ2-7; D is ambiguous. CDR3 loop: CASSPGFRPGEQYF. The CDR3 coding sequence is TGTGCCAGCAGCCCCGGTTTCAGACCCGGGGAGCAGTACTTC.